The following is a T cell receptor (beta chain) sequence with its context. Its antigen is undetermined. Vbeta (60) and Jbeta (13) primers were used in the PCR. Using immunoSEQ multiplex PCR, the repertoire was profiled, and TCRdb retains in-frame clones only, with some absent. The sample carries approximately 94,000 clones, about three quarters recorded once. This sample was included in a study of cytomegalovirus exposure and HLA in healthy donors. V lost 3 bases and J 4 bases, leaving 13 bases between the germline ends. The CDR3 has 14 amino acids. Germline V gene lookup returns CDR1 SGHNT and CDR2 YYREEE (reference sequence). Whole-study findings and limits: A later analysis revealed that TCR association rates differed between HLA loci, peaking at DRB1 and bottoming out at HLA-C.

V usage is TRBV5-4 and J usage is TRBJ1-2, with D hard to call. The receptor was derived from a man younger than 45 in good health and CMV-seropositive. Specimen: PBMCs. The CDR3 is CASSSGGLFYGYTF. CDR3 in DNA: TGTGCCAGCAGCTCAGGTGGGCTCTTCTATGGCTACACCTTC.